This T cell receptor beta chain is from a study of blood T cell repertoires in COVID-19. Study summary: Acute and convalescent COVID-19 samples came from the United States, Italy and Spain. The analysed material was cDNA or gDNA that came from T cells, B-cell-depleted T cells, or PBMCs.

The authors' processing: Amplifying reference gene primers gave estimates of nucleated cell counts. Here immunoSEQ multiplex PCR was the method, and the copy in TCRdb shows in-frame clones only, minus some. Clonal size and the V and J genes are those of that table, whereas D and trimming came from the DNA. The data contain about 120,000 clones, about four fifths of them singletons. Between the trimmed V and J ends, which lost 4 bases and 4 bases, there was a span of 17 bases. The CDR3 contains 17 residues. Per germline, CDR1 SGHDN and CDR2 FVKESK. The sample taken for sequencing was peripheral blood. The clonotype comes from a human donor in a cohort sampled during active COVID-19. This rearrangement joins TRBV14 to TRBJ2-6, with D perhaps matching TRBD1 (5 bases). For the CDR3, the DNA is TGTGCCAGCAGCCCCACCGTGGGGCAGGAGGGGGCCAACGTCCTGACTTTC. It specifies CASSPTVGQEGANVLTF.